One sample yielded the 24 T cell receptor beta chains listed below, sequenced in a study of sequential checkpoint blockade in melanoma. Data came from immunoSEQ multiplex PCR; TCRdb stores just in-frame clones and leaves some out. Of 2,000 to 2,500 clones listed, under 25% were seen once; the top ten hold over 15%. Treatment reported: randomized to nivolumab then ipilimumab (arm A) or the reverse (arm B). Sequencing used tumor tissue (inferred from file names), obtained from a patient given nivolumab and ipilimumab in sequence. The receptors shown here come from a human donor with melanoma.

This clone was picked up one time. The chain carries TRBV5-1 and TRBJ1-2; D not certain. The CDR3 sequence is 15 residues long. Trimming stripped 0 bases from V and 4 bases from J, with 13 bases between. Germline V gives CDR1 SGHRS, CDR2 YFSETQ. The CDR3: CASSLAPDNGYGYTF. The DNA for the CDR3 is TGCGCCAGCAGCTTGGCCCCCGACAACGGCTATGGCTACACCTTC.

This clone is judged medium-sized. CDR3 loop: CASSEDNTGELFF. The CDR3 DNA sequence: TGTGCCAGCAGTGAGGACAACACCGGGGAGCTGTTTTTT. The chain uses TRBV6-8 and TRBJ2-2; D is ambiguous. V lost 5 bases to trimming and J lost 2 bases, with 6 bases between them. The CDR3 has 13 residues. Germline CDR1 and CDR2: MNHGY and SAAAGT.

The chain joins TRBV9 to TRBJ2-4; no clear D. Trimming stripped 3 bases from V and 0 bases from J, with 13 bases between. Germline CDR1 SGDLS, CDR2 YYNGEE. The CDR3 runs to 16 residues. The CDR3 nucleotides read TGTGCCAGCAGCGCGTCTGGGATTGCAGCCAAAAACATTCAGTACTTC. Amino acids: CASSASGIAAKNIQYF.

This clone was recorded only once. V usage is TRBV30 and J usage is TRBJ2-3; the D is unclear. The CDR3 has 13 residues. V was clipped by 4 bases and J by 3 bases, with 11 bases between them. In germline, CDR1 is GTSNPN, CDR2 SVGIG (reference sequence). CDR3 amino acids: CAWKGPNTDTQYF. The CDR3 DNA reads as TGTGCCTGGAAAGGACCAAATACAGATACGCAGTATTTT.

The V gene is TRBV5-1, the J gene TRBJ1-3; D remains ambiguous. This CDR3 is 16 amino acids long. The germline V and J ends were trimmed by 0 bases and 0 bases, with 10 bases remaining between them. The germline gives CDR1 SGHRS, CDR2 YFSETQ. DNA of the CDR3: TGCGCCAGCAGCTTGGGATTTTCCAGCTCTGGAAACACCATATATTTT. It codes for CASSLGFSSSGNTIYF.

This clone is labeled medium-sized. The chain recombines TRBV6-8 with TRBJ2-1; 10 bases map to TRBD1. Per the germline V gene, CDR1 is MNHGY and CDR2 is SAAAGT. The CDR3 covers 18 residues. The trim removed 0 bases at V and 7 bases at J, leaving 12 bases unmatched. CDR3 sequence reads: CASSYSVSRQGAGNEQFF. The CDR3, as DNA: TGTGCCAGCAGTTACTCGGTATCCCGACAGGGGGCGGGGAATGAGCAGTTCTTC.

The gene calls are TRBV19 and TRBJ2-6; 13 bases align to TRBD2. CDR1 and CDR2 (germline): LNHDA, SQIVND (reference sequence). Losses at the gene ends were 9 bases for V and 2 bases for J; bases not matched to a gene: 1. The CDR3 contains 15 residues. In nucleotides, the CDR3 is TGTGCCAGCGGACTAGCGGGAGCTGGGGCCAACGTCCTGACTTTC. Translating gives CASGLAGAGANVLTF.

The genes are TRBV19 and TRBJ1-2; D possibly corresponds to TRBD1 (6 bases). The V and J ends lost 5 bases and 7 bases respectively, with 14 bases between them. The germline gives CDR1 LNHDA, CDR2 SQIVND (reference sequence). CDR3 length: 13 amino acids. CDR3 residues: CASSVQGYGGYTF. The CDR3 coding sequence is TGTGCCAGTAGTGTACAGGGTTACGGTGGCTACACCTTC.

The chain has TRBV30 and TRBJ1-3, with 7 bases fitting TRBD1. CDR1 and CDR2 (germline): GTSNPN, SVGIG (reference sequence). With 2 bases clipped from V and 2 bases from J, the junction kept 3 bases outside the gene matches. The CDR3 runs 14 residues. CDR3 in amino acids: CAWSLTGAGNTIYF. The CDR3 nucleotides are TGTGCCTGGAGTCTAACAGGGGCTGGAAACACCATATATTTT.

Judged by abundance, this clone is medium-sized. The chain recombines TRBV12-5 with TRBJ2-1, with 8 bases lining up with TRBD2. The CDR3 consists of 12 residues. Germline CDR1 reads LGHNT; CDR2 reads FRNRAP. CDR3 in amino acids: CASIGTSNEQFF. The CDR3 DNA sequence: TGTGCCAGCATTGGGACTAGCAATGAGCAGTTCTTC.

Sample share makes this clone large. CDR3 residues: CASSYDRKLEKLFF. The CDR3, as DNA: TGTGCCAGCAGTTACGACAGAAAGTTAGAAAAACTGTTTTTT. V usage is TRBV6-8 and J usage is TRBJ1-4; D is possibly TRBD1 (5 bases). The CDR3 extends over 14 amino acids. V gave up 2 bases and J gave up 8 bases, with 12 bases separating them. Germline lookup yields CDR1 MNHGY and CDR2 SAAAGT.

This clone is labeled as medium-sized. The CDR3 loop is CASSLRGTGTPGGAEAFF. In DNA form, the CDR3 reads TGTGCCAGCAGCTTAAGAGGCACCGGTACCCCCGGAGGGGCTGAAGCTTTCTTT. V and J are TRBV11-3 and TRBJ1-1; a possible D gene is TRBD1 (5 bases). CDR3 size: 18 residues. CDR1 is SGHNT, CDR2 YENEEA, per germline. V was shortened by 2 bases and J by 6 bases, with 25 bases between the two germline ends.

In its sample, this clone was seen many times. This rearrangement joins TRBV11-3 to TRBJ1-5; maybe TRBD1 (6 bases). The germline CDR1 and CDR2 sequences are SGHNT and YENEEA. The CDR3 consists of 15 residues. Trimming removed 5 bases at V and 6 bases at J, with 17 bases between. For the CDR3, the DNA is TGTGCCAGCAGCCCGACTCAGGGGTTCGGTCAGCCCCAGCATTTT. Its translation: CASSPTQGFGQPQHF.

The chain employs TRBV28 and TRBJ2-3, with D unclear. Germline V lookup: CDR1 MDHEN, CDR2 SYDVKM. The V end was cut by 4 bases, the J end by 0 bases, with 8 bases between. The CDR3 has 14 amino acids. The CDR3 sequence: CASSSPPSTDTQYF. CDR3 coding DNA: TGTGCCAGCAGTTCACCCCCTAGCACAGATACGCAGTATTTT.

The chain has TRBV14 and TRBJ1-1; D gene ambiguous. From germline, CDR1 is SGHDN and CDR2 FVKESK. V was clipped by 4 bases and J by 0 bases, with 12 bases between them. The CDR3 is made up of 15 amino acids. CDR3 in amino acids: CASSPELHMNTEAFF. The CDR3 DNA is TGTGCCAGCAGCCCCGAACTCCACATGAACACTGAAGCTTTCTTT.

Only a few counts were recorded for this clone. J is TRBJ1-5 and V is TRBV6-8, with 11 bases that match TRBD1. Germline V CDR1 and CDR2: MNHGY, SAAAGT. Germline trimming cut 6 bases from V and 4 bases from J; bases unmatched to any gene: 5. This CDR3 has 15 amino acids. In DNA form, the CDR3 reads TGTGCCAGCAGGGACAGGGGGCGAGGAAATCAGCCCCAGCATTTT. As protein: CASRDRGRGNQPQHF.

This clone was detected many times. J is TRBJ2-3 and V is TRBV11-3; 7 bases map to TRBD1. The CDR3 is 14 amino acids. The germline CDR1 and CDR2 sequences are SGHNT and YENEEA. V lost 7 bases and J lost 1; bases outside the gene matches: 5. In DNA, the CDR3 is TGTGCCAGCACCCCGGGGACAGGCACAGATACGCAGTATTTT. Translation gives CASTPGTGTDTQYF.

The V and J genes are TRBV19 and TRBJ2-7, with 8 bases aligning to TRBD2. V lost 4 bases, J lost 6 bases, and 5 bases stayed unmatched. Germline lookup yields CDR1 LNHDA and CDR2 SQIVND (reference sequence). The CDR3 is 13 amino acids. The CDR3 region is CASSTSAGGEQYF. The CDR3, as DNA: TGTGCCAGTAGTACCTCGGCGGGAGGCGAGCAGTACTTC.

The chain has TRBV28 and TRBJ1-3; D is unclear. The V gene's germline CDR1 is MDHEN and CDR2 SYDVKM. The germline V and J ends were trimmed by 1 base and 0 bases, with 7 bases remaining between them. CDR3 length: 15 residues. CDR3 DNA sequence: TGTGCCAGCAGTTTATCGCAGAGCTCTGGAAACACCATATATTTT. This encodes CASSLSQSSGNTIYF. Drawing the rest from reference TRBV28 and TRBJ1-3, the complete variable domain is DVKVTQSSRYLVKRTGEKVFLECVQDMDHENMFWYRQDPGLGLRLIYFSYDVKMKEKGDIPEGYSVSREKKERFSLILESASTNQTSMYLCASSLSQSSGNTIYFGEGSWLTVV.

This chain uses TRBV6-8 with TRBJ2-7; 11 bases align to TRBD2. Germline CDR1 and CDR2: MNHGY and SAAAGT. V gave up 5 bases and J gave up 7 bases; unmatched junction bases: 10. The CDR3 contains 15 residues. CDR3 nucleotides: TGTGCCAGCAGTAATGTAGCGGGAGGGCTTCTGGAGCAGTACTTC. Protein sequence: CASSNVAGGLLEQYF.

Within the sample, this clone is medium-sized. This chain connects TRBV11-3 to TRBJ2-3, with D tentatively TRBD1 (6 bases). V was shortened by 5 bases and J by 7 bases, with 16 bases between the two germline ends. CDR3 length: 14 residues. In germline, CDR1 is SGHNT, CDR2 YENEEA. The CDR3 DNA is TGTGCCAGCAGCACCGGGACACCGCGGAATACGCAGTATTTT. This encodes CASSTGTPRNTQYF. Full variable domain (rest looked up from reference TRBV11-3 and TRBJ2-3): EAGVVQSPRYKIIEKKQPVAFWCNPISGHNTLYWYLQNLGQGPELLIRYENEEAVDDSQLPKDRFSAERLKGVDSTLKIQPAELGDSAVYLCASSTGTPRNTQYFGPGTRLTVL.

The rearrangement links TRBV30 to TRBJ1-5, with TRBD1 identical over 7 bases. Germline-derived CDR1 and CDR2 are GTSNPN and SVGIG (reference sequence). The CDR3 contains 14 residues. V lost 5 bases, J lost 4 bases, and 8 bases stayed unmatched. Here the CDR3 DNA reads TGTGCCTGGGGAGCAGGGGGTATAAATCAGCCCCAGCATTTT. The encoded protein is CAWGAGGINQPQHF.

The V and J genes are TRBV19 and TRBJ2-3; D is uncertain. The germline gives CDR1 LNHDA, CDR2 SQIVND (reference sequence). The length of the CDR3 is 13 residues. V was trimmed by 9 bases and J by 6 bases, leaving 16 bases between them. In DNA form, the CDR3 reads TGTGCCAGCCGAACCTTCCGAGAGGATACGCAGTATTTT. As protein: CASRTFREDTQYF.

This clone was observed at least ten times. The chain is built from TRBV9 and TRBJ2-1; D unclear. The CDR3 runs to 14 residues. Between the trimmed V and J ends, which lost 0 bases and 5 bases, there was a span of 9 bases. The germline V gene has CDR1 SGDLS and CDR2 YYNGEE. The CDR3 region has the DNA TGTGCCAGCAGCGTAGGGACCATGAACAATGAGCAGTTCTTC. Amino acids: CASSVGTMNNEQFF.